These 10 T cell receptor beta chains came from one sample sequenced in a study of graft-versus-host responses after intestinal transplantation. The repertoire was sequenced with immunoSEQ multiplex PCR; TCRdb's copy has only in-frame clones and lacks some. The table lists about 64,000 clones, roughly 90% of them singletons, with about 1.7% in the top ten. Their recognized antigens are unknown. This specimen consisted of unstimulated CD8+ T cells sorted from spleen or lymph node cells, obtained before transplant. These receptors came from a human donor who was the organ donor for an intestinal transplant.

This rearrangement joins TRBV7-6 to TRBJ2-1; 10 bases align to TRBD2. J was trimmed by 2 bases and V by 0 bases; bases with no gene match: 7. This CDR3 comprises 18 residues. Per the germline V gene, CDR1 is SGHVS and CDR2 is FNYEAQ. For the CDR3, the DNA is TGTGCCAGCAGCTTAGCGCCTAGCGGGAGTTTCACCTACAATGAGCAGTTCTTC. Its translation: CASSLAPSGSFTYNEQFF.

The chain couples TRBV4-3 to TRBJ2-7; D unclear. CDR3 length equals 15 residues. V was shortened by 0 bases and J by 0 bases, with 9 bases between the two germline ends. The germline gives CDR1 LGHNA, CDR2 YSLEER. The CDR3: CASSQDLVSSYEQYF. The DNA of the CDR3 is TGCGCCAGCAGCCAAGATCTCGTCAGCTCCTACGAGCAGTACTTC.

The V gene is TRBV7-8, the J gene TRBJ2-2; a possible D gene is TRBD1 (5 bases). The CDR3 runs 14 residues. V gave up 3 bases and J gave up 7 bases, with 12 bases separating them. CDR1 is SGHVS and CDR2 is FQNEAQ in the germline V gene. The CDR3 spells CASSFLGVGGELFF. DNA of the CDR3: TGTGCCAGCAGCTTCTTAGGGGTGGGCGGGGAGCTGTTTTTT.

This chain joins TRBV7-8 and TRBJ1-6; 11 bases match TRBD1. This CDR3 comprises 17 residues. Germline lookup yields CDR1 SGHVS and CDR2 FQNEAQ. The V segment lost 0 bases and the J segment 10 bases; nucleotides outside the gene matches: 8. The CDR3 DNA follows: TGTGCCAGCAGCTTAGCCGGACAGGGGGCGCTTCGGTCACCCCTCCACTTT. It translates to CASSLAGQGALRSPLHF.

The V and J genes are TRBV29-1 and TRBJ2-1; D is perhaps TRBD2 (6 bases). The CDR3 runs to 12 residues. The germline V gene encodes CDR1 SQVTM and CDR2 ANQGSEA. The V and J ends lost 4 bases and 12 bases respectively, with 16 bases between them. The CDR3 here is CSVGTSLEWQFF. CDR3 bases: TGCAGCGTTGGAACTAGCTTGGAATGGCAGTTCTTC.

This rearrangement joins TRBV7-2 to TRBJ2-4, with 11 bases aligning to TRBD2. CDR1 SGHTA and CDR2 FQGNSA come from the germline V gene. V lost 4 bases and J lost 6; bases outside the gene matches: 5. The CDR3 covers 15 residues. The DNA for the CDR3 is TGTGCCAGCAGCTCACTAGCGGGAGAGGTAAACATTCAGTACTTC. Translation gives CASSSLAGEVNIQYF. Supplemented by reference TRBV7-2 and TRBJ2-4, the full variable domain reads GAGVSQSPSNKVTEKGKDVELRCDPISGHTALYWYRQSLGQGLEFLIYFQGNSAPDKSGLPSDRFSAERTGGSVSTLTIQRTQQEDSAVYLCASSSLAGEVNIQYFGAGTRLSVL.

This rearrangement joins TRBV7-6 to TRBJ1-3; D not resolved. The ends were cut back, 1 base at V and 2 bases at J, with 9 bases in the middle. This CDR3 has 15 amino acids. Germline CDR1 reads SGHVS; CDR2 reads FNYEAQ. The CDR3 nucleotides read TGTGCCAGCAGCTTAGAGAGGGTAACTGGAAACACCATATATTTT. As protein: CASSLERVTGNTIYF.

The chain links TRBV7-3 to TRBJ2-1; D unresolved. The CDR3 length is 20 residues. Deletions cut 1 base from V and 0 bases from J, with 22 bases between. In germline, CDR1 is SGHTA, CDR2 FQGTGA. CDR3 nucleotides: TGTGCCAGCAGCTTAATTAAGGCCAGCGAGGTACCCAGCTCCTACAATGAGCAGTTCTTC. Encoded protein: CASSLIKASEVPSSYNEQFF.

The chain is built from TRBV11-2 and TRBJ2-2; tentative D call: TRBD2 (5 bases). V lost 5 bases, J lost 0 bases, and 19 bases lay in between. CDR1 is SGHAT and CDR2 is FQNNGV in the germline V gene. The CDR3 runs to 18 residues. In DNA, the CDR3 is TGTGCCAGCAGCCCCTATCCTCGGGTGGACTCGAACACCGGGGAGCTGTTTTTT. Translated, it gives CASSPYPRVDSNTGELFF.

The genes are TRBV28 and TRBJ2-7, with D possibly matching TRBD2 (5 bases). The CDR3 spans 14 residues. Germline V gene data show CDR1 as MDHEN and CDR2 as SYDVKM. The V and J ends lost 5 bases and 1 base respectively, with 12 bases between them. Here the CDR3 reads CASSPSGESYEQYF. The CDR3 nucleotides read TGTGCCAGCAGTCCCTCCGGGGAATCCTACGAGCAGTACTTC.